This T cell receptor (beta chain) is drawn from a study of T cell responses to AZD1222 COVID-19 vaccine. Study context: Timing groups of about 4 and about 12 weeks for second doses were pooled.

Generated by immunoSEQ multiplex PCR, the TCRdb table keeps only in-frame clones and is missing some. The table lists 55,000 to 80,000 clones, roughly 84% of them singletons. About this clone: Antigen specificity is unknown.

V lost 2 bases and J lost 1, with 15 bases in between. The CDR3 has 16 amino acids. The germline CDR1 and CDR2 sequences are SGHVS and FNYEAQ. The study's findings and limits: Spike-specific TCRs gained breadth and depth after people received two AZD1222 doses. Donor demographics were predominantly white British with a female majority; clonal diversity may be underestimated. Regions left unmutated in variants are reportedly the target of nearly half of spike-specific TCRs.

V usage is TRBV7-6 and J usage is TRBJ2-7; tentative D call: TRBD1 (6 bases). This specimen was peripheral blood, taken on day 0 of AZD1222 vaccination. The receptor comes from an adult in good health. The CDR3 DNA reads TGTGCCAGCAGCTTACAGGGGCCGACAGGTTCCTACGAGCAGTACTTC. It specifies CASSLQGPTGSYEQYF.